This T cell receptor beta chain is drawn from a study of CD8+ T cells in alopecia areata. The overall study: Treated patients were dosed with oral tofacitinib, taking 5 to 10 mg twice daily.

Comment on this clone: No antigen is known for it.

Sequencing used cDNA as its template, made by extracting RNA and reverse transcribing it. Sequencing was performed with immunoSEQ multiplex PCR; in TCRdb, only in-frame clones are kept and a portion is missing. The data hold over 95,000 clones, with less than 60% observed a single time. Notes on the study in general: Relative to normal scalp, lesional scalp, especially alopecia totalis/universalis, showed higher clonality. The study found tofacitinib significantly decreased scalp clonality and expanded CD8+ clones among the top 100. Under tofacitinib, numerous expanded lesional clonotypes remained detectable in scalp and blood.

Treatment: oral pan-JAK inhibitor, 5-10 mg twice daily. The receptor was derived from a human donor with alopecia areata. Here the sequenced sample was CD4+ T cells sorted from blood, taken at week 24, from a patient treated with tofacitinib.

The chain's CDR3 is CAWTQAETQYF. CDR3 DNA sequence: TGTGCCTGGACCCAAGCAGAGACCCAGTACTTC. The chain recombines TRBV30 with TRBJ2-5; D is uncertain. The CDR3 spans 11 residues. The V end was cut by 4 bases, the J end by 4 bases, with 7 bases between. Germline V gene data show CDR1 as GTSNPN and CDR2 as SVGIG (reference sequence).